Here is one TCR beta chain with its context. Antigen specificity is unknown. This entry is derived from a study of cytomegalovirus exposure and HLA in healthy donors. Overall study results and limits: A missense variant in DCLRE1C was later tied to TCR beta V- and J-gene trimming. Several of the most significant clusters appeared, in a later analysis, to be linked to common viral pathogens. The number of N-insertions in an Asian-associated ancestry cluster was reportedly below the roughly 670-donor mean in a later analysis. Analyzed later, association rates of TCRs varied across HLA loci, with DRB1 most and HLA-C fewest.

Amplification used 60 Vbeta primers and 13 Jbeta primers. Data came from immunoSEQ multiplex PCR; TCRdb stores just in-frame clones and leaves some out. Of about 160,000 clones listed, 82% were seen once; the top ten hold 8.5%. Input material: PBMCs. The source of this sequence is a male donor in good health and CMV-seropositive.

CDR3 bases: TGCGCCAGCAGCTTGGGCGGGCAGCCCGGGGACGAGCAGTACTTC. Its protein is CASSLGGQPGDEQYF. This chain joins TRBV5-1 and TRBJ2-7, with a possible D match to TRBD2 (5 bases). V was shortened by 0 bases and J by 5 bases, with 15 bases between the two germline ends. The germline CDR1 and CDR2 sequences are SGHRS and YFSETQ. There are 15 residues in the CDR3.